Described below is a single T cell receptor (beta chain) sequence and its context. Using immunoSEQ multiplex PCR, the repertoire was profiled, and TCRdb retains in-frame clones only, with some absent. The data contain some 250,000 clones, over 70% of them seen just once; the ten biggest clones take up approximately 12%. The ends were cut back, 4 bases at V and 0 bases at J, with 7 bases in the middle. Germline CDR1 LGHDT, CDR2 YNNKEL (reference sequence). This CDR3 region has 14 residues. This record belongs to a study of control samples from healthy donors and cancer patients. Sequenced material: PBMCs. The receptor was isolated from a woman in her sixties or seventies with lung cancer. The chain combines TRBV3-1 (or the pseudogene TRBV3-2) with TRBJ1-3; D not certain. This chain's CDR3 is CASSPQSSGNTIYF. CDR3 nucleotides: TGTGCCAGCAGCCCACAGAGCTCTGGAAACACCATATATTTT.